This TCR beta chain was identified in a study of T-cell reconstitution after alpha-beta-depleted transplantation in children. In germline, CDR1 is MNHEY, CDR2 SMNVEV (reference sequence). The V gene lost 3 bases and the J gene lost 3 bases, with 18 bases spanning the gap. This CDR3 comprises 17 residues. Study outcomes and limitations: Surviving recipient T cells and thymic progenitors accounted for the high day-60 TCRbeta diversity observed in some patients. Expanded graft clones, several hundred of them, were reportedly the source of alpha-beta T cells about two months after transplant. At the one-year point after transplant, T-cell counts and TCRbeta diversity were found to come mostly from T cells that had been newly produced.

Molecular barcoding with unique molecular identifiers was used for the TCRbeta library. TCRdb independently ran MiXCR on the PCR reads; one entry per CDR3 protein. The sample gives approximately 400,000 distinct CDR3 sequences, around 16% of which show up once; approximately 28% is in the top ten. This clonotype has a single count. The antigen is unknown. The chain joins TRBV27 to TRBJ2-1; a weak D match, TRBD2 (6 bases). This TCR was recovered from a boy under three years old who had a stem cell transplant for Wiskott-Aldrich syndrome, so the T cells may come from the graft donor. The sequencing here drew on PBMCs, mostly from graft donor cells, taken 360 days after TCRalphabeta/CD19-depleted stem cell transplant. In nucleotides, the CDR3 is TGTGCCAGCAGTTTTTCTCCCCGACTAGTTCGCTACAATGAGCAGTTCTTC. Its translation is CASSFSPRLVRYNEQFF.